These 16 T cell receptor beta chains came from one sample sequenced in a study of cytomegalovirus exposure and HLA in healthy donors. PCR amplification relied on 60 Vbeta primers (plus 13 Jbeta primers). Profiling relied on immunoSEQ multiplex PCR, and the TCRdb table lists in-frame clones only, not all of them. The data hold about 190,000 clones, with over 70% observed a single time. The source material was PBMCs. These receptors came from a man aged 40-50 years in good health and CMV-seropositive.

The V and J genes are TRBV5-1 and TRBJ2-1, with TRBD2 identical over 8 bases. Trimming took 0 bases from V and 6 from J; bases not matched to a gene: 2. The germline gives CDR1 SGHRS, CDR2 YFSETQ. The CDR3 is 14 amino acids. CDR3 nucleotides: TGCGCCAGCAGCTTGGCGGGAGGGCTCAATGAGCAGTTCTTC. Protein product: CASSLAGGLNEQFF.

The chain carries TRBV6-5 and TRBJ1-1, with a possible D match to TRBD1 (6 bases). The V gene's germline CDR1 is MNHEY and CDR2 SVGAGI. This CDR3 spans 14 amino acids. The chain's CDR3 is CETRVGGPPDEAFF. Here the CDR3 DNA reads TGTGAGACTAGGGTCGGGGGGCCGCCCGATGAAGCTTTCTTT.

This clone was seen only a few times. Other DNA variants within this sample encode the same CDR3. In DNA, the CDR3 is TGTGCCAGCAGTGGTGGGCTAGCGGGAATTAATGAGCAGTTCTTC. Translated: CASSGGLAGINEQFF. The chain recombines TRBV2 with TRBJ2-1; 9 bases align to TRBD2. Looked up from germline, CDR1 is SNHLY and CDR2 is FYNNEI. The CDR3 is made up of 15 amino acids. V shed 4 bases, J shed 7 bases, and the junction held 8 bases outside the gene matches. Supplemented by reference TRBV2 and TRBJ2-1, the full variable domain reads EPEVTQTPSHQVTQMGQEVILRCVPISNHLYFYWYRQILGQKVEFLVSFYNNEISEKSEIFDDQFSVERPDGSNFTLKIRSTKLEDSAMYFCASSGGLAGINEQFFGPGTRLTVL.

The V and J genes are TRBV7-9 and TRBJ1-2; no definite D call. Germline V gives CDR1 SEHNR, CDR2 FQNEAQ (reference sequence). Trimming cost V 2 bases and J 2 bases, with 9 bases left between them. The CDR3 has 14 amino acids. For the CDR3, the DNA is TGTGCCAGCAGCTTAAGTACGGGGAACTATGGCTACACCTTC. This encodes CASSLSTGNYGYTF. The whole variable domain, remainder taken from reference TRBV7-9 and TRBJ1-2, is DTGVSQNPRHKITKRGQNVTFRCDPISEHNRLYWYRQTLGQGPEFLTYFQNEAQLEKSRLLSDRFSAERPKGSFSTLEIQRTEQGDSAMYLCASSLSTGNYGYTFGSGTRLTVV.

The chain combines TRBV9 with TRBJ1-4; no reliable D call. Per germline, CDR1 SGDLS and CDR2 YYNGEE. The CDR3 length is 14 residues. V shed 0 bases and J shed 1 base, with 4 bases lying between them. CDR3 in amino acids: CASSVAGTNEKLFF. The CDR3 DNA is TGTGCCAGCAGCGTAGCCGGAACTAATGAAAAACTGTTTTTT.

This clone was seen only once. The rearrangement links TRBV11-3 to TRBJ2-1; no reliable D call. In germline, CDR1 is SGHNT, CDR2 YENEEA. The CDR3 runs to 14 residues. Trimming stripped 0 bases from V and 4 bases from J, with 7 bases between. CDR3 nucleotides: TGTGCCAGCAGCTTAGACGACTTTTACAATGAGCAGTTCTTC. Translating gives CASSLDDFYNEQFF.

The genes are TRBV2 and TRBJ2-6; D is uncertain. The CDR3 runs 17 residues. Trimming pared 7 bases from V and 0 bases from J, leaving 16 bases between. Germline lookup yields CDR1 SNHLY and CDR2 FYNNEI. CDR3 loop: CASIERRGSSGANVLTF. In DNA form, the CDR3 reads TGTGCCAGCATTGAGAGGCGTGGCTCCTCTGGGGCCAACGTCCTGACTTTC.

J is TRBJ1-4 and V is TRBV28; D is possibly TRBD1 (6 bases). V lost 6 bases, J lost 0 bases, and 11 bases lay in between. Per germline, CDR1 MDHEN and CDR2 SYDVKM. The CDR3 consists of 15 residues. The CDR3 here is CASRISGATNEKLFF. CDR3 nucleotide sequence: TGTGCCAGCAGAATTTCAGGGGCAACTAATGAAAAACTGTTTTTT.

The chain carries TRBV11-3 and TRBJ2-1, with D possibly TRBD2 on 6 matching bases. This CDR3 comprises 13 residues. Per germline, CDR1 SGHNT and CDR2 YENEEA. Trimming pared 8 bases from V and 7 bases from J, leaving 15 bases between. CDR3 sequence reads: CASSGVRGNEQFF. CDR3 DNA: TGTGCCAGCTCGGGAGTCCGGGGGAATGAGCAGTTCTTC.

In this sample, this clone turned up a few times. The rearrangement uses TRBV7-9 and TRBJ2-1; TRBD1 aligns across 8 bases. CDR3 length: 16 amino acids. The junction had 6 bases not matched to a gene; V was cut back by 5 bases and J by 0 bases. CDR1 SEHNR and CDR2 FQNEAQ come from the germline V gene (reference sequence). CDR3 nucleotides: TGTGCCAGCAGCGCCCCGACAGGGGTCTCCTACAATGAGCAGTTCTTC. Residues: CASSAPTGVSYNEQFF.

The V gene is TRBV6-1, the J gene TRBJ2-3, with a tentative D call TRBD1 (6 bases). CDR1 is MNHNS, CDR2 SASEGT, per germline. V was cut by 2 bases and J by 14 bases, with 17 bases left in between. This CDR3 has 13 residues. The CDR3 loop is CASSESRDTKPYF. The DNA for the CDR3 is TGTGCCAGCAGTGAAAGTCGGGACACGAAGCCGTATTTT.

The chain uses TRBV5-4 and TRBJ2-1; 7 bases align to TRBD1. Germline CDR1 reads SGHNT; CDR2 reads YYREEE (reference sequence). The ends lost 5 bases at V and 0 bases at J; junction bases unmatched: 8. This CDR3 spans 16 amino acids. CDR3 protein: CASRPTGTASYNEQFF. CDR3 sequence (DNA): TGTGCCAGCAGGCCGACCGGGACAGCCTCCTACAATGAGCAGTTCTTC.

V gene TRBV18 combines with J gene TRBJ2-5; D is perhaps TRBD2 (5 bases). V was trimmed by 0 bases and J by 5 bases, leaving 10 bases between them. This CDR3 is built from 14 residues. Germline V gene sequence: CDR1 KGHSH, CDR2 LQKENI. This CDR3 is CASSPPGSWETQYF. CDR3 coding DNA: TGTGCCAGCTCACCACCGGGGAGCTGGGAGACCCAGTACTTC.

This chain joins TRBV11-2 and TRBJ2-2; 10 bases agree with TRBD2. The length of the CDR3 is 15 residues. Germline V gives CDR1 SGHAT, CDR2 FQNNGV. With 1 base clipped from V and 6 bases from J, the junction kept 2 bases outside the gene matches. CDR3 sequence: CASSLAGTSAGELFF. CDR3 DNA: TGTGCCAGCAGCTTAGCTGGGACTAGCGCCGGGGAGCTGTTTTTT.

This clone appeared a few times. The chain is built from TRBV2 and TRBJ2-7; the match to TRBD2 covers 7 bases. The CDR3 extends over 14 amino acids. CDR1 and CDR2 from the germline V gene are SNHLY and FYNNEI. V shed 1 base and J 2 bases; nucleotides not matched to a gene: 2. The CDR3, as DNA: TGTGCCAGCAGTGAAGGGGGGGGGACCTACGAGCAGTACTTC. Amino acid sequence: CASSEGGGTYEQYF.

This clone was detected only once. This chain joins TRBV11-2 and TRBJ2-2, with 8 bases aligning to TRBD1. Germline values: CDR1 SGHAT, CDR2 FQNNGV. Unmatched junction bases numbered 7, after V lost 8 bases and J lost 8 bases. The CDR3 spans 13 residues. The chain's CDR3 is CASPQGARGELFF. The DNA for the CDR3 is TGTGCCAGCCCCCAGGGGGCGAGGGGGGAGCTGTTTTTT.